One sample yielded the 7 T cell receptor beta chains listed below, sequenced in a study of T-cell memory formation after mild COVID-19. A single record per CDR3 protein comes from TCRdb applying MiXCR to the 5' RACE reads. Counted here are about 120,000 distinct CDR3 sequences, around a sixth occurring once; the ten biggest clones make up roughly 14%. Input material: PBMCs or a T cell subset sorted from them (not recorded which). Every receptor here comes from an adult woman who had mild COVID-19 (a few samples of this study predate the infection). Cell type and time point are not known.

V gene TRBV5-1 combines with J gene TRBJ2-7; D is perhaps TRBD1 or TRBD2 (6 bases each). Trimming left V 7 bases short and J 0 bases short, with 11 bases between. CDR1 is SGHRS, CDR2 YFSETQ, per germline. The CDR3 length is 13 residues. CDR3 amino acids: CASAEGGSYEQYF. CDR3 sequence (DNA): TGCGCCAGCGCCGAGGGGGGCTCCTACGAGCAGTACTTC. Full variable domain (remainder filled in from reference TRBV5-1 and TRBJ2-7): KAGVTQTPRYLIKTRGQQVTLSCSPISGHRSVSWYQQTPGQGLQFLFEYFSETQRNKGNFPGRFSGRQFSNSRSEMNVSTLELGDSALYLCASAEGGSYEQYFGPGTRLTVT.

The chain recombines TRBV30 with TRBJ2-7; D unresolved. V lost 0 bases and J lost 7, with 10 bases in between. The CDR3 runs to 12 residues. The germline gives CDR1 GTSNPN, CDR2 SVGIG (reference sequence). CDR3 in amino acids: CAWSVVVAEQYF. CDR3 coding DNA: TGTGCCTGGAGTGTTGTCGTAGCAGAGCAGTACTTC.

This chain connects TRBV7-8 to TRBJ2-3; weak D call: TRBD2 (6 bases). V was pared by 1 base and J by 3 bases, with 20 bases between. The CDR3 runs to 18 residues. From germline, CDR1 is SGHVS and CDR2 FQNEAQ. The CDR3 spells CASSLVVFLGSQTDTQYF. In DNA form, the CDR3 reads TGTGCCAGCAGCTTAGTTGTCTTTCTCGGGAGCCAGACAGATACGCAGTATTTT.

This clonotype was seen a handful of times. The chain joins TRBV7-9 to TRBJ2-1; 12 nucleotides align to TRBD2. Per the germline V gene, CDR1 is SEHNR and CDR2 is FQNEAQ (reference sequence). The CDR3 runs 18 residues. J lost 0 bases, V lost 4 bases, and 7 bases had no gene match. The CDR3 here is CASSSSSTSGGSYNEQFF. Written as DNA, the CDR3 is TGTGCCAGCAGCTCTTCTTCGACTAGCGGGGGCTCCTACAATGAGCAGTTCTTC.

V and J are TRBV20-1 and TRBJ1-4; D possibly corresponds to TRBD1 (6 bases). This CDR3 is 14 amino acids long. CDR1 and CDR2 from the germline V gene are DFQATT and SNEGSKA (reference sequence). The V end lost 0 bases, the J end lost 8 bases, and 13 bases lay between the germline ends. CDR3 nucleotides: TGCAGTGCTAGAGATTGGGGGGACATGGAAAAACTGTTTTTT. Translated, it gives CSARDWGDMEKLFF.

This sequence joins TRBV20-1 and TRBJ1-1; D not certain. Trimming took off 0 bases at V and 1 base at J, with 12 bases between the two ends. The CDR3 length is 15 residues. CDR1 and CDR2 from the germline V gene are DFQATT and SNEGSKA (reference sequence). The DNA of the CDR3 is TGCAGTGCTAGAGACCCTTTTGGACGGAACACTGAAGCTTTCTTT. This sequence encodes CSARDPFGRNTEAFF.

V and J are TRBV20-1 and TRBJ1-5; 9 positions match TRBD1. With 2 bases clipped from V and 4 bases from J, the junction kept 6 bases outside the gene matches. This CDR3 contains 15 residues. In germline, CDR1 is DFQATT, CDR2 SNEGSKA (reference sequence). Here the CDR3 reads CSARSETGGNQPQHF. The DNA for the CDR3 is TGCAGTGCTAGAAGCGAGACAGGGGGGAATCAGCCCCAGCATTTT.